This is a list of T cell receptor beta chains from one sample in a study of T cells in Graves' hyperthyroidism and ophthalmopathy. TCRdb independently ran MiXCR on the multiplex PCR reads; one entry per CDR3 protein. The sample lists approximately 150,000 distinct CDR3 sequences, about a tenth occurring once. The sequenced sample was blood. The receptors were gathered from a woman aged 18-30 years with Graves' hyperthyroidism that later progressed to Graves' ophthalmopathy. Each CDR3 is given with its conserved first and last residue. D genes are given only for firm matches. Size tells how often a clone was seen (once, few, many) or the class of an expanded clone, and some rows leave it out.

D gene	clone size	V gene	J gene	CDR3 DNA	CDR3 protein
-	many	TRBV11-2	TRBJ1-1	TGTGCCAGCAGCTTGGCGGGGAACCCTGAAGCTTTCTTT	CASSLAGNPEAFF
-	many	TRBV20-1	TRBJ2-7	TGCAGTGCTAGAGATAGAAAGCTGAGCTCCTACGAGCAGTACTTC	CSARDRKLSSYEQYF
TRBD1	many	TRBV7-8	TRBJ2-3	TGTGCCAGCAGCCTCCATCGCTTCCGGGACAGGGGGCTCACAGATACGCAGTATTTT	CASSLHRFRDRGLTDTQYF
TRBD1	many	TRBV10-3	TRBJ1-4	TGTGCCACCCGCCCGGGACAGGGACTTGAAAAACTGTTTTTT	CATRPGQGLEKLFF
-	many	TRBV12-3/TRBV12-4	TRBJ2-7	TGTGCCAGCAGTTTAAGTCGGAGACAGGAGAGCTCCTACGAGCAGTACTTC	CASSLSRRQESSYEQYF
TRBD1	-	TRBV2	TRBJ1-4	TGTGCCAGCAGGGGGGACAGGGGCCATGAAAAACTGTTTTTT	CASRGDRGHEKLFF
-	many	TRBV6-1	TRBJ1-1	TGTGCCAGCAGTGAAGTAGGCAGGACCACTGAAGCTTTCTTT	CASSEVGRTTEAFF
TRBD2	many	TRBV10-2	TRBJ2-1	TGCGCCAGCAGTGGTAGCGGGGGGGCCTCCTACAATGAGCAGTTCTTC	CASSGSGGASYNEQFF
-	many	TRBV20-1	TRBJ2-3	TGCAGTGCCACTTTCGGGGGCGGCACAGATACGCAGTATTTT	CSATFGGGTDTQYF
TRBD1	many	TRBV28	TRBJ2-7	TGTGCCAGCAGCACTCAGGGACAGGGGAGTACCTACGAGCAGTACTTC	CASSTQGQGSTYEQYF
-	many	TRBV7-9	TRBJ1-3	TGTGCCAGCAGCAGTACGGGGGAGAGCTCTGGAAACACCATATATTTT	CASSSTGESSGNTIYF